This TCR beta chain was profiled in a study of shared clonotypes between healthy human individuals. Here immunoSEQ multiplex PCR was the method, and the copy in TCRdb shows in-frame clones only, minus some. Seen here are some 2,500,000 clones, 80% to 95% observed once, and the top ten hold 0.37%. The authors divided CD4+ cells into CD45RA+ naive and CD45RA-negative memory subsets. For this clone: Antigen specificity is unknown.

This CDR3 has 13 residues. From germline, CDR1 is GTSNPN and CDR2 SVGIG (reference sequence). Trimming pared 0 bases from V and 7 bases from J, leaving 12 bases between. Notes on the study in general: Clonotypes shared by all four sorted-subset donors had higher generation probabilities than non-shared clonotypes.

The receptor was derived from a man younger than 35 in good health. Some clones in this sample may be carry-over from other donors' samples. Sequences were obtained from naive CD4+ T cells from PBMCs. The subset was: CD45RA+ positively selected. The genes are TRBV30 and TRBJ1-2; D unresolved. The CDR3 DNA is TGTGCCTGGAGTGTTTCGGAGGATGTTGGCTACACCTTC. Amino acid sequence: CAWSVSEDVGYTF. Based on the CDR3 plus reference TRBV30 and TRBJ1-2, the full variable domain is SQTIHQWPATLVQPVGSPLSLECTVEGTSNPNLYWYRQAAGRGLQLLFYSVGIGQISSEVPQNLSASRPQDRQFILSSKKLLLSDSGFYLCAWSVSEDVGYTFGSGTRLTVV.